This T cell receptor beta chain was observed in a study of breast tumors, draining lymph nodes, adjacent tissues. General observations from the study: Compared with basal-like, luminal-like tumors shared significantly more repertoire with nontumor tissue. Findings are consistent with lymph node origin and intratumoral expansion of most tumor T cells. That most tumor T cells come from lymph nodes remained unproven. Compared with lymph nodes, tumors were less diverse; compared with nontumor tissue, more.

This clonotype was observed at least ten times. Its target is unknown. TCRdb re-analysed the multiplex PCR reads in MiXCR, keeping a single row per CDR3 protein. The data contain about 130,000 distinct CDR3 sequences, 20% of them singletons. Axillary draining lymph nodes of breast cancer patients supplied the node samples. Source material: axillary lymph node tissue. The clonotype originates from a female donor with breast cancer. Some clones in this sample may be carry-over from other donors' samples.

The CDR3, as DNA: TGTGCCAGCAGCTTACACCCGGGACAGGGCATCAATGAGCAGTTCTTC. This sequence encodes CASSLHPGQGINEQFF. The chain uses TRBV7-6 and TRBJ2-1, with TRBD1 identical over 9 bases. V shed 2 bases, J shed 6 bases, and the junction held 8 bases outside the gene matches. CDR1 is SGHVS and CDR2 is FNYEAQ in the germline V gene. The length of the CDR3 is 16 residues.